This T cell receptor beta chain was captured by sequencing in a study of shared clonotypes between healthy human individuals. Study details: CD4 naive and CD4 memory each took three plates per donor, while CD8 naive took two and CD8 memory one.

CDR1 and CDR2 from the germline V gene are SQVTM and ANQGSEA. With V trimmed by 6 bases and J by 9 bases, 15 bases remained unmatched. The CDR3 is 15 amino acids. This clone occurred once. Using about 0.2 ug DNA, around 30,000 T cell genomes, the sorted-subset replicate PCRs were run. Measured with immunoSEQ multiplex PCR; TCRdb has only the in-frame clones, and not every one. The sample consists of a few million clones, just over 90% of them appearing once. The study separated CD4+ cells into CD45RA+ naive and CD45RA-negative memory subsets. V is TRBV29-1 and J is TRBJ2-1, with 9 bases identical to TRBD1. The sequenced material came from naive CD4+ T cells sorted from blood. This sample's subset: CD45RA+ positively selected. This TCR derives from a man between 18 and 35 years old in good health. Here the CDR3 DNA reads TGCAGCGTCGTAACCGGGACAGGGTTTGGGAGTGAGCAGTTCTTC. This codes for CSVVTGTGFGSEQFF.